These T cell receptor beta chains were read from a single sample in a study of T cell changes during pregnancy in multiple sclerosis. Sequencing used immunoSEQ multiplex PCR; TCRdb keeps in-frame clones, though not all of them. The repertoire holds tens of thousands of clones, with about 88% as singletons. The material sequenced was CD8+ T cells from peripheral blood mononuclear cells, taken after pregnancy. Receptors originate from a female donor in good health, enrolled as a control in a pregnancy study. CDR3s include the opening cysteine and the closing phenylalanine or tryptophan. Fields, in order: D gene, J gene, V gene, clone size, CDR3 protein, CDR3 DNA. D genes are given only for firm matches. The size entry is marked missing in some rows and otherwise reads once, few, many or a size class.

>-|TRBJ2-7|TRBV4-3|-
CASSQDRGTYEQYF
TGCGCCAGCAGCCAAGACAGGGGCACCTACGAGCAGTACTTC
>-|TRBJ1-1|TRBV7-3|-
CASSPTPGNTEAFF
TGTGCCAGCAGCCCTACTCCAGGGAACACTGAAGCTTTCTTT
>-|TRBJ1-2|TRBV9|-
CASSVPHLGGDGYTF
TGTGCCAGCAGCGTTCCCCATTTAGGGGGGGATGGCTACACCTTC
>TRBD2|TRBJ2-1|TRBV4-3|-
CASSQEDRLASGPSDEQFF
TGCGCCAGCAGCCAAGAAGACCGACTAGCGAGCGGACCCTCGGATGAGCAGTTCTTC
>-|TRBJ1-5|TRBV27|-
CASSLTFGGVQPQHF
TGTGCCAGCAGCCTAACCTTTGGCGGGGTTCAGCCCCAGCATTTT
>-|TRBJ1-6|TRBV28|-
CASSFLRDGYPPLHF
TGTGCCAGCAGTTTTCTGCGGGACGGTTACCCCCCCCTCCACTTT
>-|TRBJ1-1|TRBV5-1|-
CASSLSAASEAFF
TGCGCCAGCAGCTTGTCGGCGGCCTCTGAAGCTTTCTTT
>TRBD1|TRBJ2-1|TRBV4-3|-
CASSQEGQGSYNEQFF
TGCGCCAGCAGCCAAGAGGGACAGGGGTCATACAATGAGCAGTTCTTC
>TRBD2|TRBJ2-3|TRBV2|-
CASSASGRSSTDTQYF
TGTGCCAGCAGTGCTAGCGGGAGGTCTAGCACAGATACGCAGTATTTT
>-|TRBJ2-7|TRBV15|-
CATSRGAGEQYF
TGTGCCACCAGCAGAGGGGCAGGCGAGCAGTACTTC
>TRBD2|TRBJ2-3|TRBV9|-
CASSVGSGGADTQYF
TGTGCCAGCAGCGTAGGGAGCGGGGGGGCAGATACGCAGTATTTT
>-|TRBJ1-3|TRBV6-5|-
CASSSWPGNTIYF
TGTGCCAGCAGTTCATGGCCGGGAAACACCATATATTTT
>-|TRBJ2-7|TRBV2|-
CATKADTYEQYF
TGTGCCACCAAAGCAGACACCTACGAGCAGTACTTC
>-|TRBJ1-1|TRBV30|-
CAWSPDRTEAFF
TGTGCCTGGAGTCCTGACAGAACTGAAGCTTTCTTT
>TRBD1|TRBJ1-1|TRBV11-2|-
CASSSRTGPSRGNAFF
TGTGCCAGCAGCTCACGGACAGGGCCTTCAAGGGGGAACGCTTTCTTT
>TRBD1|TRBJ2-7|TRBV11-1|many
CASSLETGVHEQYF
TGTGCCAGCAGCTTAGAAACAGGGGTCCACGAGCAGTACTTC
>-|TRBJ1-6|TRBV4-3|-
CASSPDSGLNSPLHF
TGCGCCAGCAGCCCAGATAGCGGGTTAAATTCACCCCTCCACTTT
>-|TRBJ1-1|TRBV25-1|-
CASSQFNTEAFF
TGTGCCAGCAGCCAATTTAACACTGAAGCTTTCTTT
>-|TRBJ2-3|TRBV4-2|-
CASSQSGDTQYF
TGTGCCAGCAGCCAATCAGGGGATACGCAGTATTTT
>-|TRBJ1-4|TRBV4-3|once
CASSRILAPRGNEKLFF
TGCGCCAGCAGCCGAATATTGGCACCTCGTGGTAATGAAAAACTGTTTTTT
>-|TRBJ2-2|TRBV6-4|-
CASSDSIPGDTGELFF
TGTGCCAGCAGTGACTCGATCCCCGGGGACACCGGGGAGCTGTTTTTT
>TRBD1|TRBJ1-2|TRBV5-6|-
CASSLEAGGYYGYTF
TGTGCCAGCAGCTTGGAGGCAGGGGGCTACTATGGCTACACCTTC